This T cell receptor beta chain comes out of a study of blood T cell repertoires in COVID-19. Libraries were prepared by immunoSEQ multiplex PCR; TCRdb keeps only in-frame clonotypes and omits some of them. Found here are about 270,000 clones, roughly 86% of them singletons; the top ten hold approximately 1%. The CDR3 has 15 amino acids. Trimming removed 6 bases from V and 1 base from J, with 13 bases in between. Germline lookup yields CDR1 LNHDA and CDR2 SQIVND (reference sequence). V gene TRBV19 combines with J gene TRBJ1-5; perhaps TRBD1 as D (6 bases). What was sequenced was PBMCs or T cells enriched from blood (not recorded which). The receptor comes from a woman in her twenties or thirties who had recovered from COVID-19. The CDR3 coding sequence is TGTGCCAGTAGGCCCTCCAGGGGAAGCAATCAGCCCCAGCATTTT. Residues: CASRPSRGSNQPQHF. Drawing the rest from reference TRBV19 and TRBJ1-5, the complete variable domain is DGGITQSPKYLFRKEGQNVTLSCEQNLNHDAMYWYRQDPGQGLRLIYYSQIVNDFQKGDIAEGYSVSREKKESFPLTVTSAQKNPTAFYLCASRPSRGSNQPQHFGDGTRLSIL.